This T cell receptor beta chain appears in the sequencing data of a study of blood T cell repertoires in COVID-19. Study context: Material from acute and convalescent COVID-19 was sourced from the United States, Italy and Spain. The cDNA or gDNA used as material had been derived from T cells, B-cell-depleted T cells, or PBMCs.

The CDR3 totals 15 residues. Trimming pared 2 bases from V and 4 bases from J, leaving 17 bases between. In germline, CDR1 is SQVTM, CDR2 ANQGSEA. Under the authors' procedure: Amplification of reference gene primers was used by the study to estimate nucleated cell counts. This table comes from immunoSEQ multiplex PCR, and its TCRdb copy is limited to in-frame clones, with some not included. For V, J and clone size, that table is used; D and trimming come from the DNA. The sample carries just over 60,000 clones, 65% to 85% recorded once. Sequenced input: peripheral blood. V and J are TRBV29-1 and TRBJ1-2; weak D call: TRBD1 (5 bases). The origin of this receptor is a woman over 75 with active or convalescent COVID-19. The CDR3 is CSVESSGSGAYGYTF. Written as DNA, the CDR3 is TGCAGCGTTGAATCGTCGGGGAGCGGGGCCTATGGCTACACCTTC.